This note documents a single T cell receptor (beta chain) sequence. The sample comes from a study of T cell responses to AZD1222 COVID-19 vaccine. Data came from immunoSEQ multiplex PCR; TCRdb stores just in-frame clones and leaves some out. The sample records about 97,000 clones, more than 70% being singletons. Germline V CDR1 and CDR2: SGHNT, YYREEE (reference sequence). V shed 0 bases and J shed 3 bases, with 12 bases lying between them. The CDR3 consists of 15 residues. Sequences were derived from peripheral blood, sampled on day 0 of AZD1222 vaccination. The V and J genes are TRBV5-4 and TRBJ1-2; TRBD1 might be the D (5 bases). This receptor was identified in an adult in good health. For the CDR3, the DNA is TGTGCCAGCAGCTTGGCCCCGCAGGGAGACTATGGCTACACCTTC. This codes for CASSLAPQGDYGYTF.